Listed here are 19 T cell receptor beta chains from one sample, sequenced in a study of cytomegalovirus exposure and HLA in healthy donors. A multiplex PCR was run with 60 Vbeta primers and 13 Jbeta primers. Here immunoSEQ multiplex PCR was the method, and the copy in TCRdb shows in-frame clones only, minus some. Here the sample spans 160,000 or so clones, 75% to 85% being singletons. The sample comprised PBMCs. The receptors stem from a man in his fifties in good health and CMV-seropositive.

The V call is TRBV19, the J call TRBJ2-3, with a tentative D call TRBD1 (5 bases). This CDR3 comprises 12 residues. Deletions cut 6 bases from V and 6 bases from J, with 10 bases between. Germline CDR1 is LNHDA and CDR2 is SQIVND (reference sequence). CDR3 in DNA: TGTGCCAGTAGAACAGGTGGGGATACGCAGTATTTT. It codes for CASRTGGDTQYF.

The chain recombines TRBV6-5 with TRBJ2-7; 7 nucleotides align to TRBD2. This CDR3 is built from 15 residues. From germline, CDR1 is MNHEY and CDR2 SVGAGI. Trimming at V came to 5 bases and at J to 6 bases, leaving 13 bases not matched to a gene. Here the CDR3 reads CASSPLLAALSEQYF. In DNA form, the CDR3 reads TGTGCCAGCAGTCCTCTCCTAGCGGCACTTTCCGAGCAGTACTTC.

The chain joins TRBV11-2 to TRBJ1-1, with TRBD1 matching 10 bases. Germline V gives CDR1 SGHAT, CDR2 FQNNGV. Trimming removed 3 bases from V and 5 bases from J; junction bases left unmatched: 9. There are 16 residues in the CDR3. CDR3 amino acids: CASSFPGQGTGTEAFF. DNA for the CDR3: TGTGCCAGCAGCTTCCCGGGACAGGGGACGGGAACTGAAGCTTTCTTT. The full variable domain, completed using reference TRBV11-2 and TRBJ1-1, is EAGVAQSPRYKIIEKRQSVAFWCNPISGHATLYWYQQILGQGPKLLIQFQNNGVVDDSQLPKDRFSAERLKGVDSTLKIQPAKLEDSAVYLCASSFPGQGTGTEAFFGQGTRLTVV.

This chain links TRBV9 with TRBJ2-2, with a possible D match to TRBD2 (5 bases). This CDR3 contains 15 residues. Germline V gene lookup returns CDR1 SGDLS and CDR2 YYNGEE. V gave up 4 bases and J gave up 5 bases, with 15 bases separating them. The CDR3 DNA reads as TGTGCCAGCAGCCCGACTTTGCGCGGGACCGGGGAGCTGTTTTTT. As protein: CASSPTLRGTGELFF.

V and J are TRBV4-2 and TRBJ1-3, with D possibly being TRBD1 (6 bases). V lost 1 base, J lost 1 base, and 17 bases lay in between. Per germline, CDR1 LGHNA and CDR2 YNFKEQ. The CDR3 totals 18 residues. CDR3 amino acids: CASSQAPQGKGSGNTIYF. The CDR3, as DNA: TGTGCCAGCAGCCAAGCCCCCCAGGGGAAAGGATCTGGAAACACCATATATTTT.

V usage is TRBV10-3 and J usage is TRBJ2-6; D possibly corresponds to TRBD2 (5 bases). Trimming cost V 10 bases and J 2 bases, with 18 bases left between them. Germline loops: CDR1 ENHRY, CDR2 SYGVKD. There are 16 residues in the CDR3. CDR3 in amino acids: CATTRESGAGANVLTF. The CDR3 bases are TGTGCCACCACGAGGGAATCCGGGGCTGGGGCCAACGTCCTGACTTTC.

The CDR3 region is CASSLGLAGFGETQYF. DNA of the CDR3: TGCGCCAGCAGCTTAGGACTAGCGGGCTTTGGGGAGACCCAGTACTTC. The genes are TRBV5-1 and TRBJ2-5; 11 bases map to TRBD2. CDR1 and CDR2 (germline): SGHRS, YFSETQ. V was clipped by 2 bases and J by 5 bases; unmatched bases: 8. This CDR3 contains 16 residues. Looking up the rest from reference TRBV5-1 and TRBJ2-5 gives the full variable domain: KAGVTQTPRYLIKTRGQQVTLSCSPISGHRSVSWYQQTPGQGLQFLFEYFSETQRNKGNFPGRFSGRQFSNSRSEMNVSTLELGDSALYLCASSLGLAGFGETQYFGPGTRLLVL.

This clone was detected only a few times. The chain carries TRBV7-3 and TRBJ2-6; D gene unclear. Germline V CDR1 and CDR2: SGHTA, FQGTGA. Trimming took 1 base from V and 0 from J, leaving 7 bases between them. CDR3 length: 16 residues. This CDR3 reads CASSLNPVSGANVLTF. CDR3 in DNA: TGTGCCAGCAGCTTAAATCCGGTCTCTGGGGCCAACGTCCTGACTTTC.

The chain carries TRBV5-1 and TRBJ2-1, with 8 bases identical to TRBD1. The CDR3 runs 15 residues. CDR1 is SGHRS, CDR2 YFSETQ, per germline. With V trimmed by 0 bases and J by 6 bases, 5 bases remained unmatched. CDR3 in amino acids: CASSLGQGSFNEQFF. The CDR3 region has the DNA TGCGCCAGCAGCTTGGGACAGGGGAGCTTCAATGAGCAGTTCTTC.

The chain combines TRBV7-2 with TRBJ2-7, with TRBD2 identical over 9 bases. After removal of 5 bases from V and 3 bases from J, the junction contained 5 bases not matched to a gene. The germline V gene has CDR1 SGHTA and CDR2 FQGNSA. This CDR3 has 14 residues. The CDR3 DNA sequence: TGTGCCAGCAGCCCTCTAGCGGGGAACTACGAGCAGTACTTC. It codes for CASSPLAGNYEQYF.

This clone appeared a few times. The J gene is TRBJ1-2, the V gene TRBV4-1; 8 bases line up with TRBD1. CDR1 and CDR2 (germline): MGHRA, YSYEKL. With 3 bases clipped from V and 4 bases from J, the junction kept 7 bases outside the gene matches. There are 15 residues in the CDR3. The CDR3 region has the DNA TGCGCCAGCAGCCAGCCGGACAGGGAACTCTATGGCTACACCTTC. Translating gives CASSQPDRELYGYTF.

Concerning this clone itself: Its ends do not fully match the called genes, so a read error is possible. The chain joins TRBV4-2 to TRBJ1-2; TRBD1 aligns across 9 bases. This CDR3 is built from 16 residues. In germline, CDR1 is LGHNA, CDR2 YNFKEQ. The CDR3 reads CASSQDPGQGPYRYTF. Written as DNA, the CDR3 is TGTGCCAGCAGCCAAGACCCGGGACAGGGTCCCTATCGCTACACCTTC.

The genes are TRBV30 and TRBJ1-5, with no clear D. The CDR3 loop spans 13 amino acids. Germline V gives CDR1 GTSNPN, CDR2 SVGIG (reference sequence). Trimming stripped 5 bases from V and 1 base from J, with 9 bases between. CDR3 nucleotides: TGTGCCTGGGGGTCCGGGAGCAATCAGCCCCAGCATTTT. The encoded protein is CAWGSGSNQPQHF.

The CDR3 nucleotides are TGTGCCAGCAGTTACCCCCGGATGACTCGCTCCTACGAGCAGTACTTC. Its translation is CASSYPRMTRSYEQYF. The gene calls are TRBV6-5 and TRBJ2-7; D is undetermined. Trimming shortened V by 2 bases and J by 0 bases, and 14 bases separated the two germline ends. CDR3 length: 16 residues. The germline V gene encodes CDR1 MNHEY and CDR2 SVGAGI.

This clone appeared a few times. This chain links TRBV28 with TRBJ1-2; unclear D gene. Trimming removed 1 base at V and 0 bases at J, with 6 bases between. Germline V lookup: CDR1 MDHEN, CDR2 SYDVKM. The CDR3 covers 14 residues. The CDR3 nucleotides are TGTGCCAGCAGTTTATCGTCGGCTAACTATGGCTACACCTTC. Translated, it gives CASSLSSANYGYTF.

This chain links TRBV27 with TRBJ2-7; D call uncertain. CDR1 is MNHEY and CDR2 is SMNVEV in the germline V gene (reference sequence). V dropped 0 bases and J dropped 2 bases, with 5 bases sitting between them. The CDR3 is 13 amino acids. The CDR3 DNA sequence: TGTGCCAGCAGTTTATCCACGGCCTACGAGCAGTACTTC. Amino acids: CASSLSTAYEQYF.

The rearrangement links TRBV4-3 to TRBJ2-2; the D gene is possibly TRBD1 (5 bases). The CDR3 has 16 residues. CDR1 and CDR2 (germline): LGHNA, YSLEER. Trimming took 1 base from V and 5 from J, leaving 14 bases between them. The CDR3 DNA reads as TGCGCCAGCAGCCAAGTCGTAGGGGCGCGGACCGGGGAGCTGTTTTTT. As protein: CASSQVVGARTGELFF.

The chain couples TRBV19 to TRBJ1-2; D is unclear. CDR1 and CDR2 (germline): LNHDA, SQIVND (reference sequence). The CDR3 has 14 amino acids. The CDR3: CYSTGRPSNYGYTF. CDR3 in DNA: TGTTACTCCACGGGGAGGCCCTCTAACTATGGCTACACCTTC.

The rearrangement joins TRBV11-3 to TRBJ2-1; TRBD2 might be the D (6 bases). The CDR3 has 15 residues. V dropped 3 bases and J dropped 8 bases, with 17 bases sitting between them. Germline V CDR1 and CDR2: SGHNT, YENEEA. CDR3 DNA sequence: TGTGCCAGCAGCTTGGGTAGCCTGCCGGGGGATGAGCAGTTCTTC. Protein: CASSLGSLPGDEQFF.